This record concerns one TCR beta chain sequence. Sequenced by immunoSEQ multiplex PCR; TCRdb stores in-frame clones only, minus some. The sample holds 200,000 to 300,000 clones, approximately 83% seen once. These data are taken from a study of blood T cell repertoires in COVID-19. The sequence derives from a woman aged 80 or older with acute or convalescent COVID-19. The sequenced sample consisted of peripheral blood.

CDR3 protein: CASSLTPTGAGGYTF. DNA for the CDR3: TGTGCCAGCAGCTTAACCCCGACAGGGGCGGGGGGCTACACCTTC. The rearrangement links TRBV7-3 to TRBJ1-2, with 8 bases that match TRBD1. CDR1 is SGHTA and CDR2 is FQGTGA in the germline V gene. The CDR3 length is 15 residues. V lost 0 bases, J lost 8 bases, and 8 bases stayed unmatched.